This TCR beta chain came from a study of blood T cell repertoires in COVID-19. The CDR3 has 16 amino acids. V was pared by 1 base and J by 5 bases, with 17 bases between. Germline CDR1 and CDR2: LNHDA and SQIVND (reference sequence). Generated by immunoSEQ multiplex PCR, the TCRdb table keeps only in-frame clones and is missing some. The profile shows fewer than 200,000 clones, about 83% of them singletons. Sample: peripheral blood. This receptor was identified in a woman in her 70s with COVID-19, enrolled during active disease. The J gene is TRBJ2-5, the V gene TRBV19; TRBD1 is a possible D gene (5 bases). CDR3 loop: CASSIAQGRGKETQYF. Written as DNA, the CDR3 is TGTGCCAGTAGTATAGCCCAGGGTAGGGGAAAGGAGACCCAGTACTTC.